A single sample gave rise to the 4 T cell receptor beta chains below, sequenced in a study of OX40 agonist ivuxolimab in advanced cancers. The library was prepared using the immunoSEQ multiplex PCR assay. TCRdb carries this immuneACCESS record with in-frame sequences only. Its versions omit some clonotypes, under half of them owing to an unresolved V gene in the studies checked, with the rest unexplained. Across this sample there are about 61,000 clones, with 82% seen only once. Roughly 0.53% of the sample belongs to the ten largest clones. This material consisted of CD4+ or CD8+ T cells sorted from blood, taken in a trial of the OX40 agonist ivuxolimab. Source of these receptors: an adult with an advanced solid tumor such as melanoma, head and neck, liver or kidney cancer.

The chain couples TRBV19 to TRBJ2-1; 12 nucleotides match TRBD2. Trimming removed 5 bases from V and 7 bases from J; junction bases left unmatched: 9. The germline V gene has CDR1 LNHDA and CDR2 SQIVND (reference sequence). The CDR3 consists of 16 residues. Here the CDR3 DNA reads TGTGCCAGTAGTCCGGCTAGCGGGAGGGGGTGGAATGAGCAGTTCTTC. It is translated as CASSPASGRGWNEQFF. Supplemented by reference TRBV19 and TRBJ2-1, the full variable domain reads DGGITQSPKYLFRKEGQNVTLSCEQNLNHDAMYWYRQDPGQGLRLIYYSQIVNDFQKGDIAEGYSVSREKKESFPLTVTSAQKNPTAFYLCASSPASGRGWNEQFFGPGTRLTVL.

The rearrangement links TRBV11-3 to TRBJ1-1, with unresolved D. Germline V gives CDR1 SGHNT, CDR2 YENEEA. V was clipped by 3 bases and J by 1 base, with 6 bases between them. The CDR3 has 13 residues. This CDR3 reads CASSFEENTEAFF. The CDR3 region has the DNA TGTGCCAGCAGCTTCGAGGAGAACACTGAAGCTTTCTTT.

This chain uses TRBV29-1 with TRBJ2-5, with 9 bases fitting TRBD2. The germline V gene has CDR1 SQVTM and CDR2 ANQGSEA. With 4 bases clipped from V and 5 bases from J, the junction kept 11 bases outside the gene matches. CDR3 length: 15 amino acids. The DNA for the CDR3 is TGCAGCGTTGCGGCTCTGGGCGGGAGGGATGAGACCCAGTACTTC. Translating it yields CSVAALGGRDETQYF.

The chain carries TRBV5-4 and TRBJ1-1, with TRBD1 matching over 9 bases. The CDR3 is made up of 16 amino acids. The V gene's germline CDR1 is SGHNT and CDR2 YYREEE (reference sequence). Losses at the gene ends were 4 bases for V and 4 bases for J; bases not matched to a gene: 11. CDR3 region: CASSPGTGFTVTEAFF. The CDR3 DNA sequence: TGTGCCAGCAGCCCAGGGACAGGGTTCACGGTCACTGAAGCTTTCTTT.